The 6 T cell receptor beta chains below were found in one sample sequenced in a study of post-analysis software for immune sequencing data (dated by TCRdb to the mid-2010s). What the study reported, not specific to this receptor: Patients showed significantly higher frequencies than controls for several TRBV segments, among them TRBV5-6, TRBV5-1 and TRBV20-1.

Libraries came from PCR. The listed sequencing device is Illumina HiSeq 2500. To reduce PCR and sequencing biases, unique molecular identifiers were built into the TCR beta cDNA libraries. TCRdb reran the public reads through fastp at Q25 and MiXCR, keeping productive beta chains. Duplicate CDR3 protein sequences are folded into a single record with the most common DNA and genes. In this sample the table shows 550,000 to 700,000 distinct CDR3 sequences, around 47% of which occur a single time. The ten largest clones take up roughly 1.8% of the sample. These TCRs' antigens remain unknown. The sample comprised blood. These receptors originate from a girl aged 5-17 years with multiple sclerosis.

This clonotype was observed a handful of times. This chain links TRBV10-3 with TRBJ2-5; D not resolved. Trimming removed 10 bases at V and 4 bases at J, with 13 bases between. The CDR3 length is 12 residues. Germline CDR1 ENHRY, CDR2 SYGVKD. The CDR3 DNA follows: TGTGCCACCGCTTCGACCCGAGAGACCCAGTACTTC. This codes for CATASTRETQYF.

The chain joins TRBV12-3 or TRBV12-4 to TRBJ2-7; perhaps TRBD2 as D (5 bases). CDR3 size: 15 residues. Trimming left V 5 bases short and J 5 bases short, with 19 bases between. Here the CDR3 reads CASSRAPAAEDEQYF. The CDR3 DNA follows: TGTGCCAGCAGTCGGGCCCCAGCGGCGGAAGACGAGCAGTACTTC.

A few counts support this clonotype. CDR3 DNA: TGTGCCAGCAGTCCCCCGGGACAGGTGGGGGGCTACACCTTC. It yields the protein CASSPPGQVGGYTF. This chain uses TRBV12-3 or TRBV12-4 with TRBJ1-2; 8 nucleotides match TRBD1. The CDR3 runs to 14 residues. The trim removed 5 bases at V and 8 bases at J, leaving 10 bases unmatched.

V is TRBV6-1 and J is TRBJ2-1; D may be TRBD2 (6 bases). Per germline, CDR1 MNHNS and CDR2 SASEGT. V lost 5 bases and J 3 bases, leaving 20 bases between the germline ends. The CDR3 covers 17 residues. This CDR3 reads CASSIDGRSRNYNEQFF. DNA of the CDR3: TGTGCCAGCAGTATTGACGGGAGATCCCGAAACTACAATGAGCAGTTCTTC.

J is TRBJ1-2 and V is TRBV4-1; D ambiguous. The V end was cut by 0 bases, the J end by 3 bases, with 11 bases between. Per germline, CDR1 MGHRA and CDR2 YSYEKL. This CDR3 has 15 residues. In nucleotides, the CDR3 is TGCGCCAGCAGCCAAGATCCAGTCCCGGACTATGGCTACACCTTC. This codes for CASSQDPVPDYGYTF.

CDR3 amino acids: CAWSQEREGRFNEQFF. For the CDR3, the DNA is TGTGCCTGGAGCCAGGAGCGGGAGGGCCGTTTTAATGAGCAGTTCTTC. The chain combines TRBV30 with TRBJ2-1, with 10 bases matching TRBD2. Trimming cost V 3 bases and J 7 bases; bases outside gene matches: 12. CDR1 and CDR2 from the germline V gene are GTSNPN and SVGIG (reference sequence). CDR3 size: 16 residues.